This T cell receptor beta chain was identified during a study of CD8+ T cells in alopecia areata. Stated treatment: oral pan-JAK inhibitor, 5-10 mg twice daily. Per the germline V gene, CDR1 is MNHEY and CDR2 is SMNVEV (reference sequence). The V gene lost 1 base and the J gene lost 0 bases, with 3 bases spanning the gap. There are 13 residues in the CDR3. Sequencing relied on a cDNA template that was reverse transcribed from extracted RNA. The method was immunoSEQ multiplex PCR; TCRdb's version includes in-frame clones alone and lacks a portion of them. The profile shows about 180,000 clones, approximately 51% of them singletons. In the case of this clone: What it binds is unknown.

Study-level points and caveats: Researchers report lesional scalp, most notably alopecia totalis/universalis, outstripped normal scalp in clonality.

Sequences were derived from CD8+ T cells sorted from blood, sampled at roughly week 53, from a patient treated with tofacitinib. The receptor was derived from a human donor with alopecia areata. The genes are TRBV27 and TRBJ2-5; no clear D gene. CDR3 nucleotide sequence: TGTGCCAGCAGTTTATGGAACCAAGAGACCCAGTACTTC. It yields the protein CASSLWNQETQYF.